This T cell receptor (beta chain) was obtained from a study of circulating CD8 cells and anti-PD-1 response in melanoma. Background on the study: Treatment was intravenous nivolumab at 3 mg/kg every 2 weeks.

Per germline, CDR1 SGHDT and CDR2 YYEEEE. The CDR3 covers 14 residues. Trimming removed 2 bases at V and 6 bases at J, with 14 bases between. Live CD3+CD8+TCRalphabeta+ cells were sorted into four subsets by PD-1 and/or TIGIT. This clonotype is classed as medium-sized. Its antigen is unknown. The QIAseq Immune Repertoire TCR panel built the libraries from approximately 16 ng of total RNA. One entry per CDR3 protein, called by TCRdb with MiXCR from the reads. The data contain 200 to 300 distinct CDR3 sequences, around 10% of them singletons. Regarding the study as a whole: Diversity ranked highest in DNEG and lowest in TIGIT subsets. Published repertoire comparisons used only baseline and M1 samples from a small cohort with few responders.

The rearrangement links TRBV5-6 to TRBJ1-1; tentative D call: TRBD1 (6 bases). Sequenced here: CD8+ T cells from PBMCs, sampled at baseline or after one month of anti-PD-1 therapy (not recorded which). This TCR came from a human donor with melanoma. CDR3 loop: CASSFEGGDAEAFF. The CDR3 nucleotides read TGTGCCAGCAGCTTCGAAGGGGGGGACGCTGAAGCTTTCTTT. Full variable domain (remainder filled in from reference TRBV5-6 and TRBJ1-1): DAGVTQSPTHLIKTRGQQVTLRCSPKSGHDTVSWYQQALGQGPQFIFQYYEEEERQRGNFPDRFSGHQFPNYSSELNVNALLLGDSALYLCASSFEGGDAEAFFGQGTRLTVV.